This entry concerns a single T cell receptor (beta chain). No antigen is known for it. The data are from a study of healthy donors' naive CD4 and CD8 T cells. Overall study findings and caveats: The study did not address homeostatic proliferation effects in naive T cells.

Germline-derived CDR1 and CDR2 are SQVTM and ANQGSEA. The CDR3 has 15 amino acids. Between the trimmed V and J ends, which lost 0 bases and 5 bases, there was a span of 16 bases. Each TCR library used around 500 ng of total RNA and a linear amplification protocol. TCRdb re-derived calls from the reads in MiXCR, one entry per CDR3 protein. This sample yields some 190,000 distinct CDR3 sequences, of which 65% to 75% are seen a single time; 2% to 2.5% belongs to the top ten. The sample taken for sequencing was naive CD4+ and CD8+ T cells sorted from blood, pooled from several donors. The source of this sequence is a pool of human donors in good health; the sample pools cells from several healthy donors. The chain recombines TRBV29-1 with TRBJ1-2; D unresolved. CDR3 DNA: TGCAGCGTTGAAGATCCAGACACAACCCTTTATGGCTACACCTTC. Translating it yields CSVEDPDTTLYGYTF.